These T cell receptor beta chains were read from a single sample in a study of cytomegalovirus exposure and HLA in healthy donors. Some clones are missing from TCRdb's copy, which holds only in-frame ones; the method was immunoSEQ multiplex PCR. The sample includes around 200,000 clones, around 84% of them seen just once. Sequences were obtained from PBMCs. Receptors were obtained from a girl aged 2 to 10 in good health and CMV-seropositive. CDR3s leave out the opening cysteine and the closing phenylalanine or tryptophan. The order of the fields is V gene, D gene, J gene, CDR3 protein. The D gene is left open where the match is weak.

>TRBV4-1|NA|TRBJ1-5
ASSQTVLNQPQH
>TRBV2|NA|TRBJ1-1
ASSEWRQLNTEAF
>TRBV5-1|NA|TRBJ2-2
ASSLAGGIPGELF
>TRBV5-4|TRBD2|TRBJ2-2
ASSFGGGSGELF
>TRBV6-6|TRBD1|TRBJ1-3
ASSYPTGSGNTIY
>TRBV28|NA|TRBJ2-3
ASSLSPLRDKQQDTQY
>TRBV28|TRBD1|TRBJ1-2
ASTLERGGTGNYGCT
>TRBV18|NA|TRBJ1-6
ASSRPGAPLH
>TRBV19|NA|TRBJ1-2
ASSVEGITGYT
>TRBV28|NA|TRBJ2-5
ASSFGEETQY
>TRBV10-3|TRBD2|NA
AISERSASGELSSYEQY
>TRBV9|NA|TRBJ2-1
ASSPRLSGFYNEQF
>TRBV7-9|NA|TRBJ1-3
ASSPPGAGNTIY
>TRBV19|NA|TRBJ1-4
ASRNWEATNEKLF
>TRBV27|NA|TRBJ1-6
ASNLGSINSPLH
>TRBV30|TRBD1|TRBJ2-1
AWSPTGGYGINEQF
>TRBV10-2|TRBD2|TRBJ2-1
ASRPTSGYNEQF
>TRBV19|NA|TRBJ2-7
ASSMRPQGDEQY
>TRBV11-2|TRBD2|TRBJ2-3
ASSLGHGSGSTNTQY
>TRBV9|NA|TRBJ2-2
ASSVGGGAGELF
>TRBV29-1|NA|TRBJ1-1
SVGAQAYVRTEAF
>TRBV30|TRBD2|TRBJ2-3
AWTPLAGGGTDTQY
>TRBV28|NA|TRBJ1-5
ASSLIGQFPDQPQH
>TRBV5-1|NA|TRBJ2-3
ASSLEGLIDTQY
>TRBV5-8|NA|TRBJ1-1
ASSTNRVRNTEAF
>TRBV28|NA|TRBJ2-7
ASSLLVGSHEQY
>TRBV5-1|TRBD1|TRBJ1-6
ASSLQGQGYNSPLH
>TRBV6-6|NA|TRBJ1-2
ASSPGREFGGYT
>TRBV30|NA|TRBJ1-6
AWLPILPWTDLGPLH
>TRBV28|TRBD1|TRBJ2-7
ASSLITLGQGDYEQY
>TRBV7-3|TRBD1|TRBJ2-1
ASSSGTGDEQF
>TRBV5-1|NA|TRBJ1-1
ASSLNDRNTEAF
>TRBV28|NA|TRBJ1-1
ASSLRGWSTEAF
>TRBV7-8|TRBD2|TRBJ2-1
ASSTSGDISYNEQF
>TRBV9|TRBD1|TRBJ1-2
ASSVGVRDRGNGYT
>TRBV30|NA|TRBJ1-5
AWTDYSNQPQH
>TRBV23-1|NA|TRBJ1-4
ASSQSLQMASNEKLF
>TRBV27|NA|TRBJ1-5
ASSPGGVGAQH
>TRBV4-1|TRBD2|TRBJ2-7
ASSQARTSGSLSEQY
>TRBV6-4|NA|TRBJ1-1
ASSESPVQGYTEAF
>TRBV29-1|NA|TRBJ1-2
SVEAGGAGNYGYT
>TRBV28|NA|TRBJ1-1
ASRSGGSYTEAF
>TRBV7-2|NA|TRBJ2-7
ASSPPWGPSSYEQY
>TRBV19|NA|TRBJ1-5
ASSIRGPWAGQPQH
>TRBV2|NA|TRBJ1-4
ASSSTGRGEKLF
>TRBV7-9|TRBD1|TRBJ2-6
ASSEKGQGAAGANVLT
>TRBV25-1|TRBD2|TRBJ2-1
GKSLAGGLGGEQF
>TRBV11-2|TRBD2|TRBJ2-1
ASSSQSGRAGDEQF
>TRBV27|NA|TRBJ1-2
ASMTGNYGYT
>TRBV9|NA|TRBJ1-2
ASSGTRRGYT
>TRBV19|NA|TRBJ2-7
ASSPPGYEQY
>TRBV30|TRBD1|TRBJ2-7
AWSQGAGYEQY
>TRBV4-2|NA|TRBJ1-2
ASSQAPVNYGYT
>TRBV28|NA|TRBJ2-7
ASSFADPYEQY
>TRBV10-2|NA|TRBJ1-4
ATRGSGTNEKLF
>TRBV6-1|NA|TRBJ1-2
ASSDFPGLPYGYT
>TRBV30|NA|TRBJ2-1
ALPGVSNEQF
>TRBV19|NA|TRBJ1-2
ASSSQPTPNYGYT